The 13 T cell receptor beta chains reported below all come from one sample, sequenced in a study of cytomegalovirus exposure and HLA in healthy donors. Both 60 Vbeta primers and 13 Jbeta primers went into the PCR. Produced via immunoSEQ multiplex PCR; TCRdb's table is partial and in-frame only. The repertoire holds fewer than 250,000 clones, with over 75% as singletons. Sequencing input: PBMCs. These TCRs come from a woman aged 50 to 60 in good health and CMV-seropositive.

This chain connects TRBV9 to TRBJ2-3; 12 bases match TRBD2. V was pared by 3 bases and J by 3 bases, with 8 bases of the junction left unmatched. The CDR3 extends over 17 amino acids. CDR1 and CDR2 from the germline V gene are SGDLS and YYNGEE. Here the CDR3 reads CASSALPTSGGTDTQYF. CDR3 DNA sequence: TGTGCCAGCAGCGCCCTCCCCACTAGCGGGGGGACAGATACGCAGTATTTT. Together with reference TRBV9 and TRBJ2-3, the CDR3 gives the full variable domain: DSGVTQTPKHLITATGQRVTLRCSPRSGDLSVYWYQQSLDQGLQFLIQYYNGEERAKGNILERFSAQQFPDLHSELNLSSLELGDSALYFCASSALPTSGGTDTQYFGPGTRLTVL.

V usage is TRBV18 and J usage is TRBJ1-5; no clear D gene. CDR1 and CDR2 (germline): KGHSH, LQKENI. There are 14 residues in the CDR3. Trimming removed 1 base from V and 8 bases from J, with 12 bases in between. CDR3 DNA sequence: TGTGCCAGCTCACCACTGGGGAGTTTGGAGCCCCAGCATTTT. It yields the protein CASSPLGSLEPQHF.

This chain joins TRBV30 and TRBJ1-5; D may be TRBD1 (5 bases). Germline CDR1 GTSNPN, CDR2 SVGIG (reference sequence). This CDR3 contains 15 residues. V gave up 2 bases and J gave up 2 bases, with 13 bases separating them. The CDR3 is CAWSTAGRGNQPQHF. The DNA for the CDR3 is TGTGCCTGGAGTACTGCGGGACGGGGCAATCAGCCCCAGCATTTT.

This clone came up once. V usage is TRBV2 and J usage is TRBJ1-5, with D perhaps TRBD1 (6 bases). Germline lookup yields CDR1 SNHLY and CDR2 FYNNEI. The length of the CDR3 is 13 residues. V lost 8 bases to trimming and J lost 7 bases, with 15 bases between them. The CDR3 region is CASSTGPLQPQHF. The CDR3 DNA reads as TGTGCCAGCTCGACAGGTCCTCTGCAGCCCCAGCATTTT.

The chain joins TRBV7-9 to TRBJ2-3, with 9 bases fitting TRBD1. CDR3 size: 15 residues. The V gene's germline CDR1 is SEHNR and CDR2 FQNEAQ (reference sequence). V was pared by 1 base and J by 2 bases, with 1 base of the junction left unmatched. The CDR3 loop reads CASSLDRGPTDTQYF. The CDR3 DNA reads TGTGCCAGCAGCTTAGACAGGGGGCCCACAGATACGCAGTATTTT.

This clone was counted only a few times. V usage is TRBV19 and J usage is TRBJ1-5; 8 bases match TRBD1. The J segment lost 2 bases and the V segment lost 5 bases, leaving 5 bases of the junction unmatched. The CDR3 runs to 15 residues. Germline CDR1 LNHDA, CDR2 SQIVND (reference sequence). The CDR3 nucleotides are TGTGCCAGTAGTTTCGGACAGGGTGGCAATCAGCCCCAGCATTTT. Translating it yields CASSFGQGGNQPQHF.

The chain couples TRBV9 to TRBJ2-7, with 8 bases that match TRBD2. CDR3 length equals 14 residues. Germline loops: CDR1 SGDLS, CDR2 YYNGEE. Germline trimming cut 4 bases from V and 4 bases from J; bases unmatched to any gene: 7. CDR3 nucleotides: TGTGCCAGCAGCCGCCGGGGGGGCGCGTACGAGCAGTACTTC. This translates into CASSRRGGAYEQYF.

V usage is TRBV5-6 and J usage is TRBJ2-3; maybe TRBD1 (6 bases). Per germline, CDR1 SGHDT and CDR2 YYEEEE. V shed 2 bases and J shed 4 bases, with 14 bases lying between them. The CDR3 covers 15 residues. This CDR3 is CASSFVGQGSDTQYF. DNA for the CDR3: TGTGCCAGCAGCTTTGTAGGCCAGGGGTCAGATACGCAGTATTTT.

This chain uses TRBV11-2 with TRBJ2-7, with 8 nucleotides matching TRBD2. This CDR3 has 19 amino acids. Germline V gene data show CDR1 as SGHAT and CDR2 as FQNNGV. The trim removed 5 bases at V and 3 bases at J, leaving 21 bases unmatched. CDR3 DNA: TGTGCCAGCAGCATTACTCACCGACCGAGCGGGGGCTTAAACTACGAGCAGTACTTC. Residues: CASSITHRPSGGLNYEQYF.

The chain couples TRBV6-1 to TRBJ2-1, with 7 nucleotides matching TRBD2. The V and J ends lost 3 bases and 9 bases, in that order; junction bases with no gene match: 5. Germline CDR1 MNHNS, CDR2 SASEGT. The CDR3 runs to 13 residues. The CDR3 coding sequence is TGTGCCAGCAGTGATTCGCGGGGGTTTGAGCAGTTCTTC. As protein: CASSDSRGFEQFF.

CDR3 nucleotide sequence: TGTGCCAGCAGCCGCGGACAGGTCGGAGGCTCTGGGGCCAACGTCCTGACTTTC. This sequence encodes CASSRGQVGGSGANVLTF. The chain recombines TRBV7-2 with TRBJ2-6; 7 bases agree with TRBD1. V lost 5 bases, J lost 0 bases, and 10 bases stayed unmatched. The CDR3 runs 18 residues. Germline V gene sequence: CDR1 SGHTA, CDR2 FQGNSA.

The chain links TRBV30 to TRBJ2-1, with a possible D match to TRBD2 (5 bases). V dropped 1 base and J dropped 3 bases, with 10 bases sitting between them. This CDR3 spans 14 amino acids. The V gene's germline CDR1 is GTSNPN and CDR2 SVGIG (reference sequence). CDR3 bases: TGTGCCTGGAGTGCGGGGTCGAACTACAATGAGCAGTTCTTC. It translates to CAWSAGSNYNEQFF.

The chain recombines TRBV6-6 with TRBJ1-3; 8 nucleotides match TRBD1. The V gene end was trimmed by 5 bases and the J gene end by 5 bases; junction bases not matched to a gene: 5. CDR1 is MNHNY and CDR2 is SVGAGI in the germline V gene (reference sequence). The CDR3 loop spans 14 amino acids. Here the CDR3 reads CASSPGQGRNTIYF. CDR3 DNA sequence: TGTGCCAGCAGTCCCGGACAGGGCAGAAACACCATATATTTT.